These 13 T cell receptor beta chains were all obtained from the same sample, sequenced in a study of tumor-infiltrating lymphocytes in primary liver carcinoma. RNA isolated from unsorted whole blood supplied the blood RNA, with germline DNA also extracted. From around 0.5 ug total RNA, TCR beta cDNA was generated with a primer in the constant region. A slightly modified ARM-PCR protocol with three nested multiplex PCR rounds produced these TCR beta libraries. The opening two PCR rounds, roughly 11 cycles each, paired TRBV1-TRBV30 forward primers with a C-beta reverse primer. TCRdb analysed the multiplex PCR reads with MiXCR anew, one entry per CDR3 protein. The sample records just over 300,000 distinct CDR3 sequences, around three fifths being singletons. The specimen was peripheral blood. The receptors stem from a woman in her thirties with primary liver carcinoma and hepatitis B virus infection.

This clonotype occurred many times. V is TRBV4-3 and J is TRBJ1-3; 7 bases agree with TRBD1. CDR1 and CDR2 (germline): LGHNA, YSLEER. The CDR3 contains 13 residues. The V gene end was trimmed by 5 bases and the J gene end by 4 bases; junction bases not matched to a gene: 2. The CDR3 sequence is CASSTDRGNTIYF. The CDR3 nucleotides read TGCGCCAGCAGCACGGACAGGGGAAACACCATATATTTT.

Details on this clonotype: The conserved closing phenylalanine or tryptophan is absent in this CDR3, likely reflecting a read error. The chain combines TRBV5-4 with TRBJ2-5, with 8 bases fitting TRBD2. Looked up from germline, CDR1 is SGHNT and CDR2 is YYREEE (reference sequence). This CDR3 contains 15 residues. CDR3 bases: TGTGTCAGCGGGGGTAATAGCGGGCCCCAAGAGACCCAGTACTTA. As protein: CVSGGNSGPQETQYL.

Concerning this clonotype: This sequence may be a read error, since a much larger clone differs from it by one base. The missing conserved phenylalanine or tryptophan at the end of this CDR3 makes a read error likely. This chain uses TRBV29-1 with TRBJ2-7; D might be TRBD2 (5 bases). Deletions cut 7 bases from V and 4 bases from J, with 11 bases between. This CDR3 contains 11 residues. The germline CDR1 and CDR2 sequences are SQVTM and ANQGSEA. The CDR3 sequence is CSAGSLYEQYL. The CDR3 DNA reads as TGCAGCGCGGGGTCCCTGTACGAGCAGTACCTC.

In regard to this clonotype: Germline is not matched at one junction end, which may reflect a read error. The gene calls are TRBV14 and TRBJ2-1; D is undetermined. The CDR3 has 16 residues. The germline CDR1 and CDR2 sequences are SGHDN and FVKESK. Here the CDR3 reads CASSQVTREINNEQLF. In nucleotides, the CDR3 is TGTGCCAGCAGCCAAGTTACTCGCGAGATTAACAATGAGCAGCTCTTC.

This clonotype was found a few times. This chain links TRBV15 with TRBJ1-2; D unresolved. V gave up 5 bases and J gave up 6 bases, with 13 bases separating them. CDR1 is LNHNV, CDR2 YYDKDF, per germline (reference sequence). The CDR3 runs to 13 residues. The DNA for the CDR3 is TGTGCCACCAGCTTAACTAGGGTGGATGGCTACACCTTC. This sequence encodes CATSLTRVDGYTF.

The chain recombines TRBV6-1 with TRBJ2-7, with D maybe TRBD1 (5 bases). The CDR3 is 14 residues long. Germline assignment: CDR1 MNHNS and CDR2 SASEGT. Trimming shortened V by 2 bases and J by 4 bases, and 12 bases separated the two germline ends. The CDR3 protein is CASSENPDRYEQYF. The CDR3 region has the DNA TGTGCCAGCAGTGAAAACCCCGACAGATACGAGCAGTACTTC.

The rearrangement joins TRBV7-9 to TRBJ2-1; no clear D. The CDR3 spans 16 residues. The V end was cut by 0 bases, the J end by 2 bases, with 11 bases between. Germline values: CDR1 SEHNR, CDR2 FQNEAQ (reference sequence). The CDR3 protein is CASSLAQAFPYNEQFF. In nucleotides, the CDR3 is TGTGCCAGCAGCTTAGCGCAGGCTTTCCCCTACAATGAGCAGTTCTTC.

V usage is TRBV28 and J usage is TRBJ2-7, with 9 bases matching TRBD1. Per germline, CDR1 MDHEN and CDR2 SYDVKM. J gave up 7 bases and V 7 bases, and 17 bases lay outside the gene matches. This CDR3 region has 16 residues. The CDR3 sequence is CASTPAQGAGPQEQYF. The CDR3 DNA follows: TGTGCCAGCACCCCAGCACAGGGGGCAGGTCCTCAAGAGCAGTACTTC.

This chain joins TRBV10-2 and TRBJ1-5; 9 positions match TRBD1. The CDR3 loop spans 14 amino acids. With 3 bases clipped from V and 7 bases from J, the junction kept 4 bases outside the gene matches. The germline V gene encodes CDR1 WSHSY and CDR2 SAAADI. The CDR3 bases are TGCGCCAGCAGTGATGGGACAGGGATCCAGCCCCAGCATTTT. Protein sequence: CASSDGTGIQPQHF.

The V gene is TRBV6-2 or TRBV6-3, the J gene TRBJ2-1; no definite D call. This CDR3 is built from 14 residues. Germline assignment: CDR1 MNHEY and CDR2 SVGEGT. Trimming removed 4 bases at V and 3 bases at J, with 10 bases between. Here the CDR3 DNA reads TGTGCCAGCAGTTCCATAGTGATCTACAATGAGCAGTTCTTC. Protein: CASSSIVIYNEQFF.

V gene TRBV4-1 combines with J gene TRBJ2-1; D ambiguous. The CDR3 covers 13 residues. Per germline, CDR1 MGHRA and CDR2 YSYEKL. Between the trimmed V and J ends, which lost 1 base and 6 bases, there was a span of 7 bases. The CDR3 sequence: CASSQGLGNEQFF. CDR3 sequence (DNA): TGCGCCAGCAGCCAAGGCCTAGGCAATGAGCAGTTCTTC.

V is TRBV5-8 and J is TRBJ2-5, with D possibly matching TRBD2 (6 bases). The V gene lost 0 bases and the J gene lost 7 bases, with 10 bases spanning the gap. The CDR3 has 13 amino acids. CDR1 and CDR2 from the germline V gene are SGHTS and YDEGEE. The CDR3 sequence: CASSLDGGATQYF. In nucleotides, the CDR3 is TGTGCCAGCAGCTTGGACGGGGGTGCGACCCAGTACTTC.

This clonotype was detected only once. A much bigger clone sits one base away, suggesting this may be a read error. The CDR3 end shows no conserved phenylalanine or tryptophan, and so a read error is likely. V and J are TRBV29-1 and TRBJ1-1; TRBD1 is a possible D gene (5 bases). The CDR3 contains 13 residues. Germline values: CDR1 SQVTM, CDR2 ANQGSEA. Trimming removed 6 bases at V and 3 bases at J, with 14 bases between. CDR3 in amino acids: CSVGGVLDTEAFL. CDR3 sequence (DNA): TGCAGCGTGGGAGGGGTCTTGGACACTGAAGCTTTCCTT.